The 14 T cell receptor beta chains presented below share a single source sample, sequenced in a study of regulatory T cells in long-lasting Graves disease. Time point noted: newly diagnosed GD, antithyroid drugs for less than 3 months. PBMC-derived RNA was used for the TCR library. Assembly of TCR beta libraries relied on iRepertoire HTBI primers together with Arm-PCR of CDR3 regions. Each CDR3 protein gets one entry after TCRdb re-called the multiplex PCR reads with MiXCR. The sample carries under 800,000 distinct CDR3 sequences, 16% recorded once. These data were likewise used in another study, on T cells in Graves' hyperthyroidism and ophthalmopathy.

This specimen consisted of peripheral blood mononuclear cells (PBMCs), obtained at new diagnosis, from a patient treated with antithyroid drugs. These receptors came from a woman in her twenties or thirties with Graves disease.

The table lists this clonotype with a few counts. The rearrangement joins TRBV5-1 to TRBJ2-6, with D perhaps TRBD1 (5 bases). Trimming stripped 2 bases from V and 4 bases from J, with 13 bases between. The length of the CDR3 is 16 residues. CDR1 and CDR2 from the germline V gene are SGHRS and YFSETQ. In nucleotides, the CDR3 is TGCGCCAGCAGCTTACAGACAGATATCGGGGCCAACGTCCTGACTTTC. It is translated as CASSLQTDIGANVLTF.

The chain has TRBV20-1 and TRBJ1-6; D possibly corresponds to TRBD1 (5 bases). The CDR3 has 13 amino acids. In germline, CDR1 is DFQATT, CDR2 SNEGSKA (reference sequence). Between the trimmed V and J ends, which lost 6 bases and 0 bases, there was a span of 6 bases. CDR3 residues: CSARVSYNSPLHF. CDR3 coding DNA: TGCAGTGCCAGGGTCTCCTATAATTCACCCCTCCACTTT.

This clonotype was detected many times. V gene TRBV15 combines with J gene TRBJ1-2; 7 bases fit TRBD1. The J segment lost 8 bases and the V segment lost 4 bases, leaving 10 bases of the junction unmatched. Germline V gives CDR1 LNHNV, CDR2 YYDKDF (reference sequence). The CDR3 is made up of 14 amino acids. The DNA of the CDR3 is TGTGCCACCAGCATGGACAGGTCCTCGGTAGGCTACACCTTC. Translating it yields CATSMDRSSVGYTF. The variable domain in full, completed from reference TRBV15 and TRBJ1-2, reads DAMVIQNPRYQVTQFGKPVTLSCSQTLNHNVMYWYQQKSSQAPKLLFHYYDKDFNNEADTPDNFQSRRPNTSFCFLDIRSPGLGDTAMYLCATSMDRSSVGYTFGSGTRLTVV.

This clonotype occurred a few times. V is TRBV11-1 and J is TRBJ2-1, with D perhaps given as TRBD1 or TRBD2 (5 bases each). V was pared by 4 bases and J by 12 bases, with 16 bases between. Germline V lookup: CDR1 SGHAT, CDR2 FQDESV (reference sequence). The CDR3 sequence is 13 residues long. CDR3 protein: CASSWGPLEGQFF. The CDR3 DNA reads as TGTGCCAGCAGCTGGGGCCCCCTTGAGGGGCAGTTCTTC.

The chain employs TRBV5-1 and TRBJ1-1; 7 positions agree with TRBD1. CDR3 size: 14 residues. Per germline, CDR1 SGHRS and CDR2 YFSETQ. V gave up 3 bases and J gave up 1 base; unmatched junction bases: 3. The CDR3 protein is CASSWGDRNTEAFF. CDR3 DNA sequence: TGCGCCAGCAGCTGGGGGGACAGGAACACTGAAGCTTTCTTT. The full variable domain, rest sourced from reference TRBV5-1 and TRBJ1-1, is KAGVTQTPRYLIKTRGQQVTLSCSPISGHRSVSWYQQTPGQGLQFLFEYFSETQRNKGNFPGRFSGRQFSNSRSEMNVSTLELGDSALYLCASSWGDRNTEAFFGQGTRLTVV.

The CDR3 region is CASSYSPLTEAFF. The CDR3 DNA reads as TGTGCCAGCAGTTACTCGCCCCTTACTGAAGCTTTCTTT. The genes are TRBV6-5 and TRBJ1-1; D is unresolved. The V gene's germline CDR1 is MNHEY and CDR2 SVGAGI. The length of the CDR3 is 13 residues. With 0 bases removed from V and 5 bases from J, the gap between germline ends came to 7 bases.

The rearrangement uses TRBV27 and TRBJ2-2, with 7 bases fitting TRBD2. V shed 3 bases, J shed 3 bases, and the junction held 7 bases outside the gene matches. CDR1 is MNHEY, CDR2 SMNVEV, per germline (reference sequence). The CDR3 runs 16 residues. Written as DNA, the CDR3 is TGTGCCAGCAGTTTTACCGGGGGGACGGACACCGGGGAGCTGTTTTTT. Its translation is CASSFTGGTDTGELFF.

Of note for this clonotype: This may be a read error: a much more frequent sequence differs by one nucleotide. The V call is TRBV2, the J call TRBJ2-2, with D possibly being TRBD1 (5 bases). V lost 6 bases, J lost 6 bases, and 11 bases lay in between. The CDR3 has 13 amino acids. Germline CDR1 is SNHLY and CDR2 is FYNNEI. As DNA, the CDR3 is TGTGCCAGCAGGGACACGGGTTCCGGGGAGCTGTTTTTT. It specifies CASRDTGSGELFF.

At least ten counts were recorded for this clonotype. The CDR3 loop is CASNTRDSTSYEQYF. The CDR3 nucleotides are TGTGCCAGCAATACCCGGGATTCCACCTCCTACGAGCAGTACTTC. The rearrangement links TRBV28 to TRBJ2-7, with D perhaps matching TRBD2 (5 bases). CDR1 and CDR2 from the germline V gene are MDHEN and SYDVKM. The ends were cut back, 7 bases at V and 0 bases at J, with 16 bases in the middle. CDR3 length: 15 residues.

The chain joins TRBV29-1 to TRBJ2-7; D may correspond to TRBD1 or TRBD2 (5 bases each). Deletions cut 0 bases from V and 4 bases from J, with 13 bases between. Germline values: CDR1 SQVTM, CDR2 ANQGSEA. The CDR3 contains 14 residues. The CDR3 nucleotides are TGCAGCGTTGAAGATCCGGGGACGAAATACGAGCAGTACTTC. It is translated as CSVEDPGTKYEQYF.

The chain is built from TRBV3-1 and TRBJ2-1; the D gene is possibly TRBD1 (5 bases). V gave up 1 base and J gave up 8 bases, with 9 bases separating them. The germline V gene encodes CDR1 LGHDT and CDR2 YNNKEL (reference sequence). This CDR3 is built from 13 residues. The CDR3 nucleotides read TGTGCCAGCAGCCAAGTGGTGGGGCATGAGCAGTTCTTC. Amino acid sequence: CASSQVVGHEQFF.

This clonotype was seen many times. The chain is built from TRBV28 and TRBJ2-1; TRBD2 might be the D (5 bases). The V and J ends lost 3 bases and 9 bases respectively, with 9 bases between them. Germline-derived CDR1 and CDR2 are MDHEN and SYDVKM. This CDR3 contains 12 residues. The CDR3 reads CASSFLLGEQFF. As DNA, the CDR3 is TGTGCCAGCAGTTTCCTACTAGGTGAGCAGTTCTTC.

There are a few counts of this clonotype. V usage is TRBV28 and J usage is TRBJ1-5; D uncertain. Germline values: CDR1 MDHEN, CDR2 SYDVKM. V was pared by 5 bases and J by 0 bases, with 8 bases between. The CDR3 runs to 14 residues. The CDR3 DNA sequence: TGTGCCAGCAGTCCCGATGATAGCAATCAGCCCCAGCATTTT. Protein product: CASSPDDSNQPQHF.

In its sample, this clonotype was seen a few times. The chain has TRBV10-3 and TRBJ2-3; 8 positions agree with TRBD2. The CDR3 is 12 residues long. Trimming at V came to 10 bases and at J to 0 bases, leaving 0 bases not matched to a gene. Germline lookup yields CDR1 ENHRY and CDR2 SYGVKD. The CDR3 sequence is CATSGSTDTQYF. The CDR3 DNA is TGTGCCACTAGCGGGAGCACAGATACGCAGTATTTT.